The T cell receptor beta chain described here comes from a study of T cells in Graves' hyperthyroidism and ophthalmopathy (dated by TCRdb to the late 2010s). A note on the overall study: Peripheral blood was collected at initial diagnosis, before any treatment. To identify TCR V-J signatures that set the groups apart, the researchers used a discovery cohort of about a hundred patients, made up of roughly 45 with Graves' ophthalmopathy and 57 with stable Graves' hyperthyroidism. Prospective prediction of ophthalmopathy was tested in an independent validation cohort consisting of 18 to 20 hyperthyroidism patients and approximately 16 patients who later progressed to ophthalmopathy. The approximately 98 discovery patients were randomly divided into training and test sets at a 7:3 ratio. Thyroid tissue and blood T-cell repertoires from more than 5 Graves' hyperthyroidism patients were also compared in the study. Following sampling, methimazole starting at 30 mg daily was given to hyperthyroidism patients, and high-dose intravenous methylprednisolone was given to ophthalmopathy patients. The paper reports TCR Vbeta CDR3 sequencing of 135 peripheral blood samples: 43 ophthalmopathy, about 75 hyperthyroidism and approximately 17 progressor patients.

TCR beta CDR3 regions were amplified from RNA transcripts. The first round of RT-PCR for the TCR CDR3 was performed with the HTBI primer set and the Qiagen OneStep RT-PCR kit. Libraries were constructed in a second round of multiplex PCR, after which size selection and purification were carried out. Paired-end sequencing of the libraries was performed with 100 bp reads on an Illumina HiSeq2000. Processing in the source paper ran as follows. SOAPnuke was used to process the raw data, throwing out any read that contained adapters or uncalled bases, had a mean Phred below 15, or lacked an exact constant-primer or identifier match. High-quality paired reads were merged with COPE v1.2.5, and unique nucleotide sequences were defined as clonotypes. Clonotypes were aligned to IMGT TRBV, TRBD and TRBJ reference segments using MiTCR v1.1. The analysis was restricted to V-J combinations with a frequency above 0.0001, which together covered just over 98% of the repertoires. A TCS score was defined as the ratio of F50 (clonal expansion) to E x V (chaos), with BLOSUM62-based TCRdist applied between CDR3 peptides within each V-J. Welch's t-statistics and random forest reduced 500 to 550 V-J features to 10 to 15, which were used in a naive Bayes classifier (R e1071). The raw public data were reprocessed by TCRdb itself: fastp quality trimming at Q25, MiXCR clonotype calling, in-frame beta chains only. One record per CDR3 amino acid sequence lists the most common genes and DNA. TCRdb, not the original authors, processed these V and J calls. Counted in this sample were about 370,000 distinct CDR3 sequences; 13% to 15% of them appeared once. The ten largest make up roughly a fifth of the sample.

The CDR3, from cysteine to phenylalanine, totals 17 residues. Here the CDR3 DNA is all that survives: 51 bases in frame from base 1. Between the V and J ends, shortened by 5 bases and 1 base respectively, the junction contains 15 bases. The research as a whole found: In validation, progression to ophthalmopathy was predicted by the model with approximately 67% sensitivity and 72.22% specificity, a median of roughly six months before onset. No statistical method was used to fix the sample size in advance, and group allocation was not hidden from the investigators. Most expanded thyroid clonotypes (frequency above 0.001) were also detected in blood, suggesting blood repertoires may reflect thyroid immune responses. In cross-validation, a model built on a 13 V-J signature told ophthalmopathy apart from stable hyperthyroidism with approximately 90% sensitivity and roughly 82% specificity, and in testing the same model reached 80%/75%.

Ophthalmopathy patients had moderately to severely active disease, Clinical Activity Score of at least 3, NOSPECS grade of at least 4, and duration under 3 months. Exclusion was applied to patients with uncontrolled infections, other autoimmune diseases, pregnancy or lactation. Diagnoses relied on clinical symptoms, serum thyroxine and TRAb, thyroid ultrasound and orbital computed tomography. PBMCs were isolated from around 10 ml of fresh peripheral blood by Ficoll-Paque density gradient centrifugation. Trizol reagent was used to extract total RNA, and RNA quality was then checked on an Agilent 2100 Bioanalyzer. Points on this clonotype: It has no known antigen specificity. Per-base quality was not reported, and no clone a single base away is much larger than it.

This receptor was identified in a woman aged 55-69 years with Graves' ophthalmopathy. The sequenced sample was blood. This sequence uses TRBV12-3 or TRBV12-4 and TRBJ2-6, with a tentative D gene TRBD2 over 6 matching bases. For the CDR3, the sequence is CASSPRSGSSGANVLTF. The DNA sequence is TGTGCCAGCAGTCCCCGCTCCGGGAGTTCTGGGGCCAACGTCCTGACTTTC.